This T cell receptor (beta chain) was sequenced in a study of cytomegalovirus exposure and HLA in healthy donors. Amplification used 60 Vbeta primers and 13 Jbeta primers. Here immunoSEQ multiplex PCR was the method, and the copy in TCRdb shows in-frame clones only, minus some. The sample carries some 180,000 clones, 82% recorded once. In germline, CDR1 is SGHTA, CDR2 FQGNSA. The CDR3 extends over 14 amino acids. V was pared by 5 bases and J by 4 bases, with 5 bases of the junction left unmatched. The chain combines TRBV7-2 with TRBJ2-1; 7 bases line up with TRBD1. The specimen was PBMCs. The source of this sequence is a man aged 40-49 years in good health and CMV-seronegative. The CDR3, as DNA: TGTGCCAGCAGCCCGGGACAGCGATACAATGAGCAGTTCTTC. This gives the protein CASSPGQRYNEQFF. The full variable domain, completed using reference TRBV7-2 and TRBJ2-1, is GAGVSQSPSNKVTEKGKDVELRCDPISGHTALYWYRQSLGQGLEFLIYFQGNSAPDKSGLPSDRFSAERTGGSVSTLTIQRTQQEDSAVYLCASSPGQRYNEQFFGPGTRLTVL.